The entry below describes one T cell receptor beta chain. Its antigen is not identified. These data originate in a study of monozygotic twins with inflammatory bowel disease. TCRdb reprocessed the 5' RACE reads, with one entry per CDR3 protein and no DNA. In all, the sample yields around 230,000 distinct CDR3 sequences. Study-wide results and caveats: TCRbeta diversity (inverse Simpson) was lower in IBD patients than in healthy co-twins. Among IBD patients, fewer clonotypes were shared with others than among healthy twins, especially with disease activity.

CDR1 SNHLY and CDR2 FYNNEI come from the germline V gene. This CDR3 is built from 14 residues. The chain has TRBV2 and TRBJ2-3; TCRdb lists TRBD2, though no DNA is available to test this call. This TCR was recovered from a human donor with ulcerative colitis or Crohn's disease, or a healthy co-twin of an affected twin (not recorded which). Sequencing was carried out using blood. CDR3 amino acids: CASNERGVTDTQYF.